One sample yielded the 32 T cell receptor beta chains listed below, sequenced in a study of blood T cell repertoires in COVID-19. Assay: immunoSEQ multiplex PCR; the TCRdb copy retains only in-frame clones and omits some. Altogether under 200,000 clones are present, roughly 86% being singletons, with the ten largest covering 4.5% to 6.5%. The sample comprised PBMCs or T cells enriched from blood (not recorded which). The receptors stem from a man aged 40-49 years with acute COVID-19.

CDR3: CASRGNRGPTGELFF. CDR3 DNA sequence: TGTGCCAGCAGGGGGAACAGGGGGCCCACCGGGGAGCTGTTTTTT. V usage is TRBV2 and J usage is TRBJ2-2, with 9 bases identical to TRBD1. CDR1 and CDR2 from the germline V gene are SNHLY and FYNNEI. This CDR3 has 15 amino acids. The trim removed 6 bases at V and 4 bases at J, leaving 6 bases unmatched.

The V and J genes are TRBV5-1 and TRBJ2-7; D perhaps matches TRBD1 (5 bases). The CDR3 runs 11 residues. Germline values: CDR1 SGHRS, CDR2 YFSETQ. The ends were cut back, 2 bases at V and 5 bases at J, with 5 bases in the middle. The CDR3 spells CASSFRDEQYF. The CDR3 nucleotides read TGCGCCAGCAGCTTCAGGGACGAGCAGTACTTC.

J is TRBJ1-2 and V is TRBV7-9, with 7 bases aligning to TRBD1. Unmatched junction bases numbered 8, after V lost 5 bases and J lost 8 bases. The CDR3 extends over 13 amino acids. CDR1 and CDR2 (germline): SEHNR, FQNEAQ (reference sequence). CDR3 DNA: TGTGCCAGCAGCCACGACAGGGCCAGAGGCTACACCTTC. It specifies CASSHDRARGYTF. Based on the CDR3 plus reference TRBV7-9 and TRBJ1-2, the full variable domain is DTGVSQNPRHKITKRGQNVTFRCDPISEHNRLYWYRQTLGQGPEFLTYFQNEAQLEKSRLLSDRFSAERPKGSFSTLEIQRTEQGDSAMYLCASSHDRARGYTFGSGTRLTVV.

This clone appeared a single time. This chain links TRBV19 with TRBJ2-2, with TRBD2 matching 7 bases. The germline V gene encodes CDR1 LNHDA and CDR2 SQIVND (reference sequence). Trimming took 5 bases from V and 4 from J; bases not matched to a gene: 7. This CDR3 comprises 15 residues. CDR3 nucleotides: TGTGCCAGTAGTCAAGAGGGAGGGATCACCGGGGAGCTGTTTTTT. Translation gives CASSQEGGITGELFF.

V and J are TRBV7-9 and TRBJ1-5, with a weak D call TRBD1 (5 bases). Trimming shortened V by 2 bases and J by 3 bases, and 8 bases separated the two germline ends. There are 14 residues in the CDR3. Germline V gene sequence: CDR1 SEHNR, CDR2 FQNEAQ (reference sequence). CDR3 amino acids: CASSLSGPNQPQHF. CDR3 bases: TGTGCCAGCAGCTTATCAGGGCCCAATCAGCCCCAGCATTTT. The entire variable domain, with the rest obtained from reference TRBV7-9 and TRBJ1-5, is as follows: DTGVSQNPRHKITKRGQNVTFRCDPISEHNRLYWYRQTLGQGPEFLTYFQNEAQLEKSRLLSDRFSAERPKGSFSTLEIQRTEQGDSAMYLCASSLSGPNQPQHFGDGTRLSIL.

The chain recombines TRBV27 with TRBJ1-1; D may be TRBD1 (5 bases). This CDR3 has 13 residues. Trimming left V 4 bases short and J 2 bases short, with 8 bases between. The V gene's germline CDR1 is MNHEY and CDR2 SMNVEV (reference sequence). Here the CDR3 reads CASSWGRNTEAFF. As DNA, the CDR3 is TGTGCCAGCAGTTGGGGCCGAAACACTGAAGCTTTCTTT.

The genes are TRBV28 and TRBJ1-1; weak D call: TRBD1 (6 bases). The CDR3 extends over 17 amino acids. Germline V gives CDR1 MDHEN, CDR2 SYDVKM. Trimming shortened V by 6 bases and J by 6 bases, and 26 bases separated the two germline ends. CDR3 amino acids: CASRISLDSSAGAEAFF. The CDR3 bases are TGTGCCAGCAGAATATCCTTGGACAGCTCAGCAGGCGCTGAAGCTTTCTTT.

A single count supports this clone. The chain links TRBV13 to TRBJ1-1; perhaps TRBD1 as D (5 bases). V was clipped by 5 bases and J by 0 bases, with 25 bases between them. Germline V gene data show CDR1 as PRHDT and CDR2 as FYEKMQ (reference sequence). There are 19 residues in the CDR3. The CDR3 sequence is CASSKSGGTRTIVNTEAFF. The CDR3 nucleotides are TGTGCCAGCAGCAAAAGTGGGGGGACGCGGACTATTGTGAACACTGAAGCTTTCTTT.

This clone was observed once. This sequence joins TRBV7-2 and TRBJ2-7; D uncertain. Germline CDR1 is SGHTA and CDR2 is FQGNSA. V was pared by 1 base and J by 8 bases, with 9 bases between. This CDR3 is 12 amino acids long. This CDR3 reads CASSLDISQQYF. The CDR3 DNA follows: TGTGCCAGCAGCTTAGATATTTCCCAGCAGTACTTC.

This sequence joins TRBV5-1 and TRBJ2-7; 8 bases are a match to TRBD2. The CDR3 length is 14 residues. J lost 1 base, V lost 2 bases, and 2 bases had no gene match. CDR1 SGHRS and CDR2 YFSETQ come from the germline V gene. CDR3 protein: CASSLTSGSYEQYF. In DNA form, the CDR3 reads TGCGCCAGCAGCTTAACTAGCGGTTCCTACGAGCAGTACTTC.

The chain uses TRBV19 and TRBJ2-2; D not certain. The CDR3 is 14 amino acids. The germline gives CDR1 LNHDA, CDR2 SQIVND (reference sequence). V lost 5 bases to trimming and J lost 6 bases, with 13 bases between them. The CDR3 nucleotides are TGTGCCAGTAGTCCGCGTGAGAGGCCCGGGGAGCTGTTTTTT. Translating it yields CASSPRERPGELFF.

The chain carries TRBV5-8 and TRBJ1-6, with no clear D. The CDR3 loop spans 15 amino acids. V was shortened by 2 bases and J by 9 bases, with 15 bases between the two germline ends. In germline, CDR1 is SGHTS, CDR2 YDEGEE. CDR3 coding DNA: TGTGCCAGCAGCTTTGGCAGAACAAGGAGTTCACCCCTCCACTTT. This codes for CASSFGRTRSSPLHF.

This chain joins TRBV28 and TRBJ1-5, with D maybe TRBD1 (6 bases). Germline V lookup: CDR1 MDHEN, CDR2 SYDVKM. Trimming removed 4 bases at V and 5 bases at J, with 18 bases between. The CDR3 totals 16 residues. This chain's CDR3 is CASSSLGHPIDQPQHF. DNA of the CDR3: TGTGCCAGCAGTTCCCTGGGACACCCTATCGATCAGCCCCAGCATTTT.

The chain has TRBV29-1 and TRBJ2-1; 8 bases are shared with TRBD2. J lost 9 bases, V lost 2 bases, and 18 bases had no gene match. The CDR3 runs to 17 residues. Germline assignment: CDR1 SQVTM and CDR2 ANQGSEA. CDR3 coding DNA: TGCAGCGTTGAATCCGTAACTAGCGGCGTTGTCCGCGGTGAGCAGTTCTTC. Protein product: CSVESVTSGVVRGEQFF.

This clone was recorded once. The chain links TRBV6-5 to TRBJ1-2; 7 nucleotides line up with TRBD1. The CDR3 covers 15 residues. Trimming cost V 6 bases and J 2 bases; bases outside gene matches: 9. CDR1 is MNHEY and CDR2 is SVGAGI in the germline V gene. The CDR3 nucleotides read TGTGCCAGCAGAAATTTCAGGGGGAAGAACTATGGCTACACCTTC. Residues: CASRNFRGKNYGYTF.

In nucleotides, the CDR3 is TGTGCCAGCAGCTTAGGGCACCTAGATCCGCGGGAAAAACTGTTTTTT. Residues: CASSLGHLDPREKLFF. The chain employs TRBV7-6 and TRBJ1-4; D gene ambiguous. This CDR3 spans 16 amino acids. Trimming cost V 1 base and J 8 bases, with 17 bases left between them. Per the germline V gene, CDR1 is SGHVS and CDR2 is FNYEAQ.

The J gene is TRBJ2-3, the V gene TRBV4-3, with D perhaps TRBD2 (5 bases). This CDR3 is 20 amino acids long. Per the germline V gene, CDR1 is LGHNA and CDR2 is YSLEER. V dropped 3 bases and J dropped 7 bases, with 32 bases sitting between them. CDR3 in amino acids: CASSQGSTQSKRGSTHTQYF. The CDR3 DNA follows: TGCGCCAGCAGCCAGGGATCGACGCAATCGAAGCGCGGGTCGACCCATACGCAGTATTTT.

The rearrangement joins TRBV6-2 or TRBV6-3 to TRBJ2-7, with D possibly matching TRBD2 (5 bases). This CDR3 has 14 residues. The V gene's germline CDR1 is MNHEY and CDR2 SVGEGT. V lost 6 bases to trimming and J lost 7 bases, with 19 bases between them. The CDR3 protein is CASSNAQNWREQYF. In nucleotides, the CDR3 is TGTGCCAGCAGCAACGCCCAAAACTGGAGGGAGCAGTACTTC.

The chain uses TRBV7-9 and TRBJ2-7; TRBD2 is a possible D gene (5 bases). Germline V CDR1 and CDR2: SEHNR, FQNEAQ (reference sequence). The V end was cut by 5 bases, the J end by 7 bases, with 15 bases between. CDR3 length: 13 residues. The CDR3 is CASSPLGTREQYF. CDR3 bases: TGTGCCAGCAGCCCCTTAGGTACTAGAGAGCAGTACTTC.

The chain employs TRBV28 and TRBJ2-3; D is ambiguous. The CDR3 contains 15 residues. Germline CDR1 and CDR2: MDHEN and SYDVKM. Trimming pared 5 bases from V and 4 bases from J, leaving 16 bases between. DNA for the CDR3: TGTGCCAGCAGTCCACCCTACCCCGGTGCAGATACGCAGTATTTT. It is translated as CASSPPYPGADTQYF.

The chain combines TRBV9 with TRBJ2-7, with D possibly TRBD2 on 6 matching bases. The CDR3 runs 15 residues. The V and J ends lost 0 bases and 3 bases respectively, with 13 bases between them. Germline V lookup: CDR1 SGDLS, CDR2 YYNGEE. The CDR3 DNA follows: TGTGCCAGCAGCGTAGCTGCGGGACGGTACTACGAGCAGTACTTC. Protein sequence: CASSVAAGRYYEQYF.

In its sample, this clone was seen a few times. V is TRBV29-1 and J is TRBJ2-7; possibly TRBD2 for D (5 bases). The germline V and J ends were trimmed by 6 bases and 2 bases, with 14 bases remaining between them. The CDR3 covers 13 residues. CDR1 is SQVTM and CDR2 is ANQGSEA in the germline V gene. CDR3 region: CSVGGGLAYEQYF. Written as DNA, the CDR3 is TGCAGCGTAGGAGGAGGCCTTGCCTACGAGCAGTACTTC.

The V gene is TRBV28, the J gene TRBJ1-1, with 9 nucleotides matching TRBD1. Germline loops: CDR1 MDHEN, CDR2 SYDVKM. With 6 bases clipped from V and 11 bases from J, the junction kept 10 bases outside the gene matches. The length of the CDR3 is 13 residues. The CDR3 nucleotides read TGTGCCAGCAGATCCCGACAGGGGGTCTGGGCTTTCTTT. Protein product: CASRSRQGVWAFF.

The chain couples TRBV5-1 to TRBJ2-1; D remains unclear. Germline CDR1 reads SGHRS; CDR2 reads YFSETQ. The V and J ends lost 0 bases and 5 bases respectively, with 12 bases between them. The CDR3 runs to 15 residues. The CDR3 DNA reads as TGCGCCAGCAGCTTGGGAGCTTTGGGCAACAATGAGCAGTTCTTC. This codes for CASSLGALGNNEQFF.

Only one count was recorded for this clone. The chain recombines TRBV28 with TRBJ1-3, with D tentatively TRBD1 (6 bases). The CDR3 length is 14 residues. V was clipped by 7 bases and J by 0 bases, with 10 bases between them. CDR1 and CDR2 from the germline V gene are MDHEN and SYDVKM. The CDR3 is CASNRQASGNTIYF. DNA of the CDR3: TGTGCCAGCAATCGACAGGCCTCTGGAAACACCATATATTTT.

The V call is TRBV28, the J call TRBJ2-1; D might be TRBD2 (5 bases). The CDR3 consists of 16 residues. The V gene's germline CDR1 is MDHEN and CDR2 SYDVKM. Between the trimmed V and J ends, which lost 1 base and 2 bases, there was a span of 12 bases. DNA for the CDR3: TGTGCCAGCAGTTTATTCGGAGCTAGCCCCTACAATGAGCAGTTCTTC. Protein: CASSLFGASPYNEQFF.

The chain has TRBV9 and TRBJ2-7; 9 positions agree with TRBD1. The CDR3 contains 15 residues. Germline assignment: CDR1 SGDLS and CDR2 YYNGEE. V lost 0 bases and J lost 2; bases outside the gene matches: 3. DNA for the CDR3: TGTGCCAGCAGCGTAGGTACAGGGGGCGCCTACGAGCAGTACTTC. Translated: CASSVGTGGAYEQYF.

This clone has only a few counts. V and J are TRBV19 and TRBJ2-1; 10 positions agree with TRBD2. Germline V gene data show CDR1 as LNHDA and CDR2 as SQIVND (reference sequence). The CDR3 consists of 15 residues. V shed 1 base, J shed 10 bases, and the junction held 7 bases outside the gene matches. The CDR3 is CASSIVGTSVPEQFF. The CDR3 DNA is TGTGCCAGTAGTATAGTTGGGACTAGCGTCCCAGAGCAGTTCTTC.

CDR3: CASSVDPGGASGGYTF. The CDR3 nucleotides are TGTGCCAGCAGCGTAGATCCAGGGGGCGCGTCGGGCGGCTACACCTTC. This chain connects TRBV9 to TRBJ1-2; 8 bases align to TRBD1. V was clipped by 0 bases and J by 8 bases; unmatched bases: 12. CDR1 is SGDLS and CDR2 is YYNGEE in the germline V gene. The CDR3 consists of 16 residues.

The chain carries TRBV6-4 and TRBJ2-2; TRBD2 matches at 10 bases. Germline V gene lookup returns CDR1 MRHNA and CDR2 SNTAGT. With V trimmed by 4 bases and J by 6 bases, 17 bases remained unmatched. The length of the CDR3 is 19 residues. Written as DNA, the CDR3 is TGTGCCAGCAGTGCCAATCCGCTAGCGGGAGCCTCCTGGGCCGGGGAGCTGTTTTTT. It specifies CASSANPLAGASWAGELFF.

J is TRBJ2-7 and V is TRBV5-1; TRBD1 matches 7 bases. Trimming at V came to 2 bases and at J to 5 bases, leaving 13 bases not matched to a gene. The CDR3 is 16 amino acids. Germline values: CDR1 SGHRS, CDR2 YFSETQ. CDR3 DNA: TGCGCCAGCAGCTTTAGCGACAGGGACCCTCCCCACGAGCAGTACTTC. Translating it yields CASSFSDRDPPHEQYF.

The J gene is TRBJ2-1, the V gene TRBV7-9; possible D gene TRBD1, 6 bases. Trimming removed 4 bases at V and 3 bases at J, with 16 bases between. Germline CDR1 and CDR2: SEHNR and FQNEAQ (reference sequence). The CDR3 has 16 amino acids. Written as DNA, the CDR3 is TGTGCCAGCAGCTCATTCTCCGGGACACTCTACAATGAGCAGTTCTTC. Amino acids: CASSSFSGTLYNEQFF.